This TCR beta chain is from a study of T cell responses to AZD1222 COVID-19 vaccine. Study details: Pooling covered second doses at about 4 or about 12 weeks.

The CDR3 is 16 amino acids. V lost 0 bases to trimming and J lost 0 bases, with 12 bases between them. CDR1 is SGHRS, CDR2 YFSETQ, per germline. To note about this clone: Its cognate antigen is unknown.

Study-level findings and limits: Just a handful of people given AZD1222 tested seropositive at baseline. When two AZD1222 doses had been given, Spike-specific TCR breadth and depth rose. White British people made up most donors, females outnumbered males, and clonal diversity was possibly underestimated.

Data came from immunoSEQ multiplex PCR; TCRdb stores just in-frame clones and leaves some out. Of about 140,000 clones in the sample, more than 85% were seen once. J is TRBJ1-2 and V is TRBV5-1; no definite D call. The material was peripheral blood, obtained on day 0 of AZD1222 vaccination. The TCR originated in an adult in good health. CDR3 amino acids: CASSLGVRAANYGYTF. CDR3 in DNA: TGCGCCAGCAGCTTGGGTGTGAGGGCAGCTAACTATGGCTACACCTTC.